The T cell receptor (beta chain) described here comes from a study of T cells expressing NK-cell markers. Whole-study context: Sequencing of TCR beta repertoires drew on sorted CD3+CD56+NKG2C+, CD3+CD56+NKG2C- and CD3+CD56-NKG2C+ T cells. Of eight sequenced donors, seven were HCMV-seropositive and one HCMV-seronegative. Whole-study findings and limits: It was still unclear whether expanded NKG2C+ T cell clones were HCMV specific. The contribution of dominant NKG2C+ clonotypes to CD8+ T cells in six or seven donors was roughly 1.0-7.5%.

Germline CDR1 and CDR2: LNHDA and SQIVND (reference sequence). This CDR3 is built from 15 residues. From its re-call of the 5' RACE reads, TCRdb lists each CDR3 protein once, without DNA. This repertoire includes some 460,000 distinct CDR3 sequences. In regard to this clonotype: Its target is not known.

The sequencing sample was made of blood T cells: a sorted CD56 or NKG2C T cell subset, CD4+ or CD8+ T cells, or bulk PBMC T cells (not recorded which). The chain is built from TRBV19 and TRBJ2-1. The sequence came from a woman in her forties or fifties in good health. CDR3 sequence reads: CASSPDRSSYNEQFF.